These 2 T cell receptor beta chains came from one sample sequenced in a study of HIV-infected patients and healthy controls. Alpha and beta constant-region primers primed reverse transcription of around 540 ng RNA. Using multiplexing indices, alpha and beta chain libraries were generated apart by chain-specific third strand synthesis. TCRdb called the 5' RACE reads again in MiXCR, with one record for every CDR3 protein. The table shows roughly 25,000 distinct CDR3 sequences, with 8.5% to 9% occurring only once. No cell fractionation was done, so the repertoire covers all unsorted peripheral blood T cells. What was sequenced was blood. All receptors come from an adult in good health.

This clonotype was seen more than once but under ten times. The genes are TRBV7-2 and TRBJ2-1; 7 nucleotides match TRBD1. This CDR3 region has 16 residues. CDR1 is SGHTA, CDR2 FQGNSA, per germline. The V and J ends lost 5 bases and 7 bases, in that order; junction bases with no gene match: 14. Here the CDR3 reads CASSPAPSTGTNEQFF. CDR3 nucleotide sequence: TGTGCCAGCAGCCCAGCCCCATCGACAGGGACGAATGAGCAGTTCTTC.

This clonotype occurred many times. This chain joins TRBV2 and TRBJ1-1; D gene uncertain. The CDR3 consists of 12 residues. CDR1 and CDR2 from the germline V gene are SNHLY and FYNNEI. Trimming left V 3 bases short and J 11 bases short, with 13 bases between. The CDR3 DNA reads TGTGCCAGCAGTGAGTCCGGGGATAACGCTTTCTTT. This sequence encodes CASSESGDNAFF. Together with reference TRBV2 and TRBJ1-1, the CDR3 gives the full variable domain: EPEVTQTPSHQVTQMGQEVILRCVPISNHLYFYWYRQILGQKVEFLVSFYNNEISEKSEIFDDQFSVERPDGSNFTLKIRSTKLEDSAMYFCASSESGDNAFFGQGTRLTVV.